This T cell receptor beta chain was identified in a study of OX40 agonist ivuxolimab in advanced cancers. CDR1 and CDR2 from the germline V gene are LNHDA and SQIVND (reference sequence). The V gene lost 6 bases and the J gene lost 2 bases, with 8 bases spanning the gap. The CDR3 has 14 amino acids. A remark on this clone: Antigen specificity is unknown.

Regarding the study as a whole: CD8+ T cells showed, on average, more clonal expansion than CD4+ cells.

Measured with immunoSEQ multiplex PCR; TCRdb has only the in-frame clones, and not every one. The sample includes tens of thousands of clones, about 84% seen only once; the top ten take 0.68%. The clonotype comes from an adult with an advanced solid tumor such as melanoma, head and neck, liver or kidney cancer. This chain joins TRBV19 and TRBJ2-6, with D possibly matching TRBD2 (5 bases). The sequenced sample was CD4+ or CD8+ T cells sorted from blood, obtained in a trial of the OX40 agonist ivuxolimab. Here the CDR3 DNA reads TGTGCCAGTAGGGACTTGGCTGGGGCCAACGTCCTGACTTTC. It translates to CASRDLAGANVLTF. Together with reference TRBV19 and TRBJ2-6, the CDR3 gives the full variable domain: DGGITQSPKYLFRKEGQNVTLSCEQNLNHDAMYWYRQDPGQGLRLIYYSQIVNDFQKGDIAEGYSVSREKKESFPLTVTSAQKNPTAFYLCASRDLAGANVLTFGAGSRLTVL.